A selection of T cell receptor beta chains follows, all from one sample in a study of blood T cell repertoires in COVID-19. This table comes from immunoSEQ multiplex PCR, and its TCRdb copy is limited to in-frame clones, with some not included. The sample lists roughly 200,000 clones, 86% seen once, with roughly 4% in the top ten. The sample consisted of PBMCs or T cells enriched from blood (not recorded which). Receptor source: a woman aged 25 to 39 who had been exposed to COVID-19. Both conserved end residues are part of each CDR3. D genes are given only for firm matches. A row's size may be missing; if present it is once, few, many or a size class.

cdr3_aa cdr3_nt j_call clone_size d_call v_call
CASNLGGGNQPQHF TGTGCCAGCAATCTGGGGGGAGGGAATCAGCCCCAGCATTTT TRBJ1-5 . . TRBV5-6
CASSLAAGARSYEQYF TGTGCCAGCAGCTTGGCCGCGGGGGCCCGTAGCTACGAGCAGTACTTC TRBJ2-7 . . TRBV5-4
CASSLGVGWGQNYGYTF TGTGCCAGCAGCTTAGGCGTGGGCTGGGGACAGAATTATGGCTACACCTTC TRBJ1-2 . TRBD1 TRBV11-3
CASSQEGSTEAFF TGCGCCAGCAGCCAAGAGGGGAGCACTGAAGCTTTCTTT TRBJ1-1 . . TRBV4-1
CASSPLGTGGPEAFF TGTGCCAGCTCACCCCTAGGGACAGGGGGCCCTGAAGCTTTCTTT TRBJ1-1 . TRBD1 TRBV18
CASSRDRSYEQYF TGTGCCAGCAGCCGGGACAGGTCCTACGAGCAGTACTTC TRBJ2-7 . TRBD1 TRBV25-1
CASGGLRGGTYEQYF TGCGCCAGTGGAGGACTCCGGGGGGGGACCTACGAGCAGTACTTC TRBJ2-7 few TRBD2 TRBV10-1
CASSLLQGTLSYEQYF TGCGCCAGCAGCTTGTTACAGGGGACCCTTTCCTACGAGCAGTACTTC TRBJ2-7 . TRBD1 TRBV5-1
CASRKTGLAGEQFF TGTGCCAGCAGGAAAACGGGACTAGCGGGAGAGCAGTTCTTC TRBJ2-1 . TRBD2 TRBV2
CAWGRDTEAFF TGTGCCTGGGGCCGGGACACTGAAGCTTTCTTT TRBJ1-1 . . TRBV30
CAWTRGYTDTQYF TGTGCCTGGACCCGCGGGTACACAGATACGCAGTATTTT TRBJ2-3 . . TRBV30
CASSPGGYSNTEAFF TGTGCCAGCAGCCCGGGTGGGTATTCGAACACTGAAGCTTTCTTT TRBJ1-1 . . TRBV14
CASRDYLGTGKATF TGTGCCAGCAGGGATTACCTAGGGACAGGGAAGGCCACCTTC TRBJ1-2 few TRBD1 TRBV2
CASSFRRGGYEQYF TGTGCCAGCAGCTTTCGTCGGGGAGGGTACGAGCAGTACTTC TRBJ2-7 . TRBD2 TRBV5-8
CASSSIDRAAAYEQYF TGTGCCAGCAGCTCGATTGACAGGGCGGCCGCCTACGAGCAGTACTTC TRBJ2-7 . TRBD1 TRBV5-6
CASSVTGGDGNTIYF TGTGCCAGCAGCGTGACAGGGGGCGATGGAAACACCATATATTTT TRBJ1-3 . TRBD1 TRBV9
CASSLDHSGNTIYF TGTGCCAGCAGCTTAGACCACTCTGGAAACACCATATATTTT TRBJ1-3 . . TRBV11-2
CAITGTSNTEAFF TGTGCCATTACCGGGACATCGAACACTGAAGCTTTCTTT TRBJ1-1 . . TRBV19
CASSLATGGGYTF TGCGCCAGCAGCTTGGCCACAGGGGGTGGCTACACCTTC TRBJ1-2 . TRBD1 TRBV5-1
CASSYSVGWNTEAFF TGTGCCAGCAGTTACTCGGTCGGTTGGAACACTGAAGCTTTCTTT TRBJ1-1 . . TRBV6-5